The 19 T cell receptor beta chains presented below share a single source sample, sequenced in a study of cytomegalovirus exposure and HLA in healthy donors. Primers for the PCR totalled 60 Vbeta and 13 Jbeta. Profiled with immunoSEQ multiplex PCR; TCRdb holds only in-frame clones, not every one. The sample comprises roughly 130,000 clones, 80% of which are singletons, and 3% to 3.5% rests with the top ten. Material for sequencing was PBMCs. The receptors derive from a male donor in good health and CMV-seronegative.

The chain employs TRBV5-5 and TRBJ1-6, with 9 nucleotides matching TRBD1. The CDR3 spans 15 residues. The germline gives CDR1 SGHKS, CDR2 YYEKEE (reference sequence). V lost 2 bases and J lost 10; bases outside the gene matches: 7. The CDR3: CASSFLRQGDSPLHF. The CDR3 bases are TGTGCCAGCAGCTTTCTTCGACAGGGGGACTCACCCCTCCACTTT.

This clone was seen a single time. The CDR3 loop is CASSEQGVISYEQYF. The DNA of the CDR3 is TGTGCCAGCAGTGAACAGGGGGTAATATCGTACGAGCAGTACTTC. V is TRBV2 and J is TRBJ2-5; 7 bases map to TRBD1. Matching the DNA end better, TRBJ2-7 makes the J call doubtful. This CDR3 is built from 15 residues. Per the germline V gene, CDR1 is SNHLY and CDR2 is FYNNEI.

The chain employs TRBV5-1 and TRBJ2-2, with 15 bases aligning to TRBD2. After removal of 4 bases from V and 1 base from J, the junction contained 5 bases not matched to a gene. The CDR3 totals 18 residues. Per germline, CDR1 SGHRS and CDR2 YFSETQ. The CDR3 sequence is CASSARTSGRGNTGELFF. The CDR3 DNA follows: TGCGCCAGCAGCGCCCGGACTAGCGGGAGGGGGAACACCGGGGAGCTGTTTTTT.

The chain carries TRBV5-1 and TRBJ2-5; no clear D gene. The germline V gene has CDR1 SGHRS and CDR2 YFSETQ. CDR3 length equals 11 residues. The germline V and J ends were trimmed by 4 bases and 5 bases, with 6 bases remaining between them. The CDR3 DNA reads TGCGCCAGCAGCGACTCGGAGACCCAGTACTTC. This sequence encodes CASSDSETQYF.

This clone was observed a single time. This chain joins TRBV5-8 and TRBJ2-2; 10 nucleotides line up with TRBD2. The V segment lost 3 bases and the J segment 6 bases; nucleotides outside the gene matches: 11. Germline V gives CDR1 SGHTS, CDR2 YDEGEE. The CDR3 has 17 amino acids. CDR3: CASSYLAGDFIPGELFF. As DNA, the CDR3 is TGTGCCAGCAGCTATCTAGCGGGAGACTTCATCCCCGGGGAGCTGTTTTTT.

The rearrangement uses TRBV19 and TRBJ1-5; TRBD1 aligns across 7 bases. Germline-derived CDR1 and CDR2 are LNHDA and SQIVND (reference sequence). V lost 0 bases to trimming and J lost 11 bases; unmatched junction nucleotides: 7. The CDR3 spans 14 residues. CDR3 in amino acids: CASSIDLPGGTQHF. CDR3 DNA sequence: TGTGCCAGTAGTATAGATCTCCCAGGGGGAACCCAGCATTTT.

V and J are TRBV5-1 and TRBJ1-1, with D unresolved. Per germline, CDR1 SGHRS and CDR2 YFSETQ. The CDR3 contains 15 residues. V was shortened by 4 bases and J by 1 base, with 14 bases between the two germline ends. Here the CDR3 reads CASSMYPTGNTEAFF. The CDR3 DNA follows: TGCGCCAGCAGCATGTACCCGACGGGGAACACTGAAGCTTTCTTT. Looking up the rest from reference TRBV5-1 and TRBJ1-1 gives the full variable domain: KAGVTQTPRYLIKTRGQQVTLSCSPISGHRSVSWYQQTPGQGLQFLFEYFSETQRNKGNFPGRFSGRQFSNSRSEMNVSTLELGDSALYLCASSMYPTGNTEAFFGQGTRLTVV.

The V and J genes are TRBV5-6 and TRBJ1-2, with D uncertain. Between the trimmed V and J ends, which lost 0 bases and 4 bases, there was a span of 10 bases. This CDR3 is 14 amino acids long. Germline CDR1 is SGHDT and CDR2 is YYEEEE. The CDR3 loop is CASSLAVESYGYTF. DNA for the CDR3: TGTGCCAGCAGCTTGGCGGTCGAATCCTATGGCTACACCTTC.

Turning to this clone: The junction departs from the called germline gene at one end, perhaps through a read error. J is TRBJ1-6 and V is TRBV19; 7 bases align to TRBD1. Germline-derived CDR1 and CDR2 are LNHDA and SQIVND (reference sequence). This CDR3 has 17 residues. The CDR3 here is CASKAGDRFSYNSRLHF. The DNA of the CDR3 is TGTGCCAGTAAAGCCGGGGACAGATTCTCTTATAATTCACGCCTCCACTTT.

The V gene is TRBV11-2, the J gene TRBJ1-2; D is undetermined. This CDR3 region has 14 residues. The germline gives CDR1 SGHAT, CDR2 FQNNGV. Deletions cut 0 bases from V and 3 bases from J, with 8 bases between. CDR3 DNA sequence: TGTGCCAGCAGCTTAGAACAGTCTTACTATGGCTACACCTTC. Amino acids: CASSLEQSYYGYTF. Full variable domain (missing parts from reference TRBV11-2 and TRBJ1-2): EAGVAQSPRYKIIEKRQSVAFWCNPISGHATLYWYQQILGQGPKLLIQFQNNGVVDDSQLPKDRFSAERLKGVDSTLKIQPAKLEDSAVYLCASSLEQSYYGYTFGSGTRLTVV.

The rearrangement uses TRBV7-9 and TRBJ2-2; D perhaps matches TRBD2 (5 bases). The ends were cut back, 1 base at V and 4 bases at J, with 7 bases in the middle. The CDR3 length is 14 residues. The germline V gene encodes CDR1 SEHNR and CDR2 FQNEAQ (reference sequence). The CDR3 coding sequence is TGTGCCAGCAGCTTAGGAGGGATCACCGGGGAGCTGTTTTTT. The encoded protein is CASSLGGITGELFF.

The chain couples TRBV25-1 to TRBJ2-2; TRBD1 matches 8 bases. V was pared by 11 bases and J by 4 bases, with 9 bases of the junction left unmatched. Germline CDR1 MGHDK, CDR2 SYGVNS. The CDR3 spans 14 residues. CDR3 nucleotides: TGTGCCCGAACGTGGACAGGGCCCACCGGGGAGCTGTTTTTT. This encodes CARTWTGPTGELFF. Full variable domain (remainder filled in from reference TRBV25-1 and TRBJ2-2): EADIYQTPRYLVIGTGKKITLECSQTMGHDKMYWYQQDPGMELHLIHYSYGVNSTEKGDLSSESTVSRIRTEHFPLTLESARPSHTSQYLCARTWTGPTGELFFGEGSRLTVL.

The rearrangement joins TRBV13 to TRBJ2-7; TRBD2 agrees at 11 bases. The J segment lost 4 bases and the V segment lost 5 bases, leaving 7 bases of the junction unmatched. Germline CDR1 reads PRHDT; CDR2 reads FYEKMQ (reference sequence). CDR3 length: 15 residues. In nucleotides, the CDR3 is TGTGCCAGCAGCCGTCTTGGGACTAGCGGATACGAGCAGTACTTC. Protein: CASSRLGTSGYEQYF.

The chain uses TRBV28 and TRBJ1-5; D is undetermined. From germline, CDR1 is MDHEN and CDR2 SYDVKM. Trimming cost V 4 bases and J 5 bases, with 6 bases left between them. The CDR3 totals 12 residues. This CDR3 is CASSWRYQPQHF. CDR3 coding DNA: TGTGCCAGCAGTTGGAGGTATCAGCCCCAGCATTTT.

The chain employs TRBV4-1 and TRBJ2-3, with D possibly matching TRBD2 (5 bases). CDR1 is MGHRA and CDR2 is YSYEKL in the germline V gene. CDR3 size: 13 residues. V gave up 2 bases and J gave up 3 bases, with 6 bases separating them. Written as DNA, the CDR3 is TGCGCCAGCAGCCAACCGGGAACAGATACGCAGTATTTT. Translated: CASSQPGTDTQYF.

The V call is TRBV27, the J call TRBJ1-4; D might be TRBD1 (5 bases). The CDR3 contains 13 residues. The V gene lost 3 bases and the J gene lost 7 bases, with 9 bases spanning the gap. The germline CDR1 and CDR2 sequences are MNHEY and SMNVEV (reference sequence). The CDR3 DNA sequence: TGTGCCAGCAGTTTGTCCAGGGCTGAAAAACTGTTTTTT. It codes for CASSLSRAEKLFF.

The chain links TRBV4-1 to TRBJ2-7, with 9 bases identical to TRBD1. Losses at the gene ends were 2 bases for V and 5 bases for J; bases not matched to a gene: 1. CDR3 length: 13 amino acids. Germline lookup yields CDR1 MGHRA and CDR2 YSYEKL. CDR3 nucleotides: TGCGCCAGCAGCCAACGGACAGGGGACGAGCAGTACTTC. Encoded protein: CASSQRTGDEQYF.

The chain couples TRBV25-1 to TRBJ2-1, with 9 bases that match TRBD1. The junction had 7 bases not matched to a gene; V was cut back by 9 bases and J by 7 bases. Germline CDR1 and CDR2: MGHDK and SYGVNS. CDR3 size: 13 residues. CDR3 loop: CASRDRAVNEQFF. DNA for the CDR3: TGTGCCAGTAGGGACAGGGCGGTGAATGAGCAGTTCTTC.

The rearrangement joins TRBV6-5 to TRBJ1-1; the match to TRBD1 covers 7 bases. J lost 4 bases, V lost 2 bases, and 7 bases had no gene match. The CDR3 runs 15 residues. The germline CDR1 and CDR2 sequences are MNHEY and SVGAGI. The CDR3 sequence is CASSYVGGRSTEAFF. The CDR3 coding sequence is TGTGCCAGCAGTTACGTAGGGGGCCGGTCCACTGAAGCTTTCTTT.